These 23 T cell receptor beta chains were sequenced from one sample in a study of blood T cell repertoires in COVID-19. Clones were read by immunoSEQ multiplex PCR, and TCRdb kept only the in-frame ones, dropping some. The table records approximately 50,000 clones, approximately 91% of them present only once. Sequencing was carried out using peripheral blood. These receptors were obtained from a human donor in a cohort sampled during active COVID-19.

This clone has just a few counts. The rearrangement uses TRBV28 and TRBJ1-2; tentative D call: TRBD1 (6 bases). Germline-derived CDR1 and CDR2 are MDHEN and SYDVKM. V was shortened by 7 bases and J by 3 bases, with 15 bases between the two germline ends. The CDR3 totals 14 residues. The CDR3 sequence: CASTRYRADYGYTF. The CDR3 DNA sequence: TGTGCCAGCACCAGATACAGGGCCGACTATGGCTACACCTTC.

This clone was counted once. The chain joins TRBV18 to TRBJ2-1; weak D call: TRBD2 (6 bases). The V and J ends lost 4 bases and 14 bases respectively, with 21 bases between them. Germline assignment: CDR1 KGHSH and CDR2 LQKENI. This CDR3 region has 14 residues. The CDR3 region is CASSQLAAESKEFF. Written as DNA, the CDR3 is TGTGCCAGCTCACAGTTAGCGGCAGAGAGTAAGGAGTTCTTC.

The V call is TRBV4-3, the J call TRBJ2-2; tentative D call: TRBD2 (5 bases). The CDR3 extends over 15 amino acids. Germline CDR1 and CDR2: LGHNA and YSLEER. The V end was cut by 4 bases, the J end by 7 bases, with 16 bases between. This CDR3 reads CASSPSRPGNGELFF. The CDR3 DNA reads as TGCGCCAGCAGCCCGTCCCGGCCCGGGAACGGGGAGCTGTTTTTT.

The V gene is TRBV11-2, the J gene TRBJ2-1; D unresolved. The germline V gene has CDR1 SGHAT and CDR2 FQNNGV. With 1 base removed from V and 0 bases from J, the gap between germline ends came to 10 bases. The CDR3 runs to 16 residues. This CDR3 is CASSLVGSRSYNEQFF. CDR3 coding DNA: TGTGCCAGCAGCTTAGTTGGCTCCCGCTCCTACAATGAGCAGTTCTTC.

A few counts support this clone. The rearrangement joins TRBV6-6 to TRBJ2-1; TRBD1 aligns across 9 bases. V dropped 6 bases and J dropped 6; count of bases not matched to a gene: 9. The CDR3 length is 15 residues. CDR1 and CDR2 from the germline V gene are MNHNY and SVGAGI (reference sequence). The CDR3 protein is CASSRGTGLFNEQFF. CDR3 sequence (DNA): TGTGCCAGCAGCCGCGGGACAGGGTTGTTCAATGAGCAGTTCTTC.

This sequence joins TRBV5-6 and TRBJ1-6, with D tentatively TRBD1 (5 bases). Trimming pared 7 bases from V and 7 bases from J, leaving 12 bases between. Per the germline V gene, CDR1 is SGHDT and CDR2 is YYEEEE. This CDR3 spans 13 amino acids. The CDR3, as DNA: TGTGCCAGCCGAGAGGGGAGGAATTCACCCCTCCACTTT. The encoded protein is CASREGRNSPLHF.

The chain carries TRBV7-8 and TRBJ2-1; TRBD2 agrees at 9 bases. The germline V gene encodes CDR1 SGHVS and CDR2 FQNEAQ. V shed 5 bases and J 9 bases; nucleotides not matched to a gene: 11. The CDR3 is 15 residues long. DNA of the CDR3: TGTGCCAGCAGCCGAGAGGGGACTAGCATCAGTGAGCAGTTCTTC. Translating it yields CASSREGTSISEQFF.

The rearrangement joins TRBV11-2 to TRBJ2-1; a possible D gene is TRBD1 (6 bases). The CDR3 is 15 amino acids. Germline CDR1 SGHAT, CDR2 FQNNGV. The V and J ends lost 5 bases and 0 bases respectively, with 11 bases between them. CDR3 sequence: CASSKGGSSYNEQFF. The CDR3 DNA sequence: TGTGCCAGCAGCAAAGGGGGTAGCTCCTACAATGAGCAGTTCTTC.

This clone came up once. The chain is built from TRBV19 and TRBJ1-5; D uncertain. The germline V and J ends were trimmed by 3 bases and 9 bases, with 15 bases remaining between them. Germline CDR1 LNHDA, CDR2 SQIVND (reference sequence). The CDR3 has 14 amino acids. In DNA form, the CDR3 reads TGTGCCAGTAGTATCTTGGGCGCTCAGAGGCCCCAGCATTTT. Translating gives CASSILGAQRPQHF.

V gene TRBV7-2 combines with J gene TRBJ1-3, with 7 bases lining up with TRBD1. Germline CDR1 SGHTA, CDR2 FQGNSA. The CDR3 loop spans 16 amino acids. The J segment lost 8 bases and the V segment lost 1 base, leaving 11 bases of the junction unmatched. CDR3: CASSLDPTGKYYTIYF. CDR3 nucleotide sequence: TGTGCCAGCAGCTTAGATCCGACAGGGAAATATTACACCATATATTTT.

A single count supports this clone. The chain uses TRBV7-9 and TRBJ1-4, with TRBD1 matching over 8 bases. The CDR3 has 22 amino acids. V lost 7 bases, J lost 3 bases, and 28 bases stayed unmatched. CDR1 SEHNR and CDR2 FQNEAQ come from the germline V gene (reference sequence). The CDR3 DNA follows: TGTGCCAGCACCCCCGGGGAGGGGAACCGGGACAGGATTGGGTCATCTAATGAAAAACTGTTTTTT. Translating it yields CASTPGEGNRDRIGSSNEKLFF.

The chain joins TRBV6-5 to TRBJ2-7, with D possibly TRBD2 on 5 matching bases. V shed 6 bases and J shed 0 bases, with 12 bases lying between them. The CDR3 length is 14 residues. Germline CDR1 is MNHEY and CDR2 is SVGAGI. The CDR3 protein is CASRPVGSSYEQYF. The CDR3 DNA is TGTGCCAGCAGGCCCGTAGGGAGCTCCTACGAGCAGTACTTC.

The gene calls are TRBV12-1 and TRBJ2-7; the table's D call, TRBD1, was not checked against the DNA. TRBV12-1 is a listed pseudogene. This CDR3 has 16 residues. CDR3 sequence: CASSFPWTVINYEQYF. CDR3 DNA sequence: TGTGCCAGCAGCTTTCCCTGGACAGTCATCAACTACGAGCAGTACTTC.

The chain recombines TRBV28 with TRBJ2-1; 8 bases line up with TRBD1. The CDR3 totals 14 residues. V was pared by 3 bases and J by 4 bases, with 2 bases of the junction left unmatched. Germline assignment: CDR1 MDHEN and CDR2 SYDVKM. CDR3 coding DNA: TGTGCCAGCAGTTTTAGGACAGGGTACAATGAGCAGTTCTTC. Protein sequence: CASSFRTGYNEQFF.

The V and J genes are TRBV5-5 and TRBJ1-4; 8 bases agree with TRBD1. Per the germline V gene, CDR1 is SGHKS and CDR2 is YYEKEE (reference sequence). V shed 1 base, J shed 0 bases, and the junction held 11 bases outside the gene matches. The CDR3 loop spans 19 amino acids. CDR3 DNA sequence: TGTGCCAGCAGCTTGAACAGGGGGACGACTCATTCAACTAATGAAAAACTGTTTTTT. Its translation: CASSLNRGTTHSTNEKLFF.

The count of this clone is one. This chain links TRBV13 with TRBJ2-5; possibly TRBD2 for D (7 bases). This CDR3 has 15 residues. The V end was cut by 4 bases, the J end by 4 bases, with 16 bases between. The germline V gene encodes CDR1 PRHDT and CDR2 FYEKMQ (reference sequence). CDR3 sequence reads: CASSSVWGGVETQYF. As DNA, the CDR3 is TGTGCCAGCAGCTCCGTTTGGGGGGGCGTAGAGACCCAGTACTTC.

The chain is built from TRBV13 and TRBJ1-1, with D unresolved. CDR3 length equals 12 residues. Per the germline V gene, CDR1 is PRHDT and CDR2 is FYEKMQ (reference sequence). The germline V and J ends were trimmed by 3 bases and 5 bases, with 7 bases remaining between them. CDR3 DNA sequence: TGTGCCAGCAGCTTGGAGGGAACTGAAGCTTTCTTT. Protein: CASSLEGTEAFF.

The chain is built from TRBV7-2 and TRBJ1-2, with TRBD1 identical over 10 bases. The CDR3 has 15 amino acids. V lost 1 base to trimming and J lost 2 bases; unmatched junction nucleotides: 1. CDR1 SGHTA and CDR2 FQGNSA come from the germline V gene. CDR3 sequence (DNA): TGTGCCAGCAGCTTAGAGGGACAGGGGAACTATGGCTACACCTTC. Protein sequence: CASSLEGQGNYGYTF.

The chain joins TRBV24-1 to TRBJ2-7, with 9 bases that match TRBD2. With 4 bases clipped from V and 5 bases from J, the junction kept 8 bases outside the gene matches. The CDR3 has 15 amino acids. CDR1 is KGHDR, CDR2 SFDVKD, per germline. The CDR3 sequence is CATSDPLAGRNEQYF. The DNA of the CDR3 is TGTGCCACCAGTGACCCCCTAGCGGGAAGGAACGAGCAGTACTTC.

The chain couples TRBV27 to TRBJ1-1; 9 bases match TRBD1. This CDR3 comprises 12 residues. Germline V gives CDR1 MNHEY, CDR2 SMNVEV (reference sequence). The trim removed 4 bases at V and 9 bases at J, leaving 3 bases unmatched. The CDR3 loop reads CASSSQGAKAFF. The CDR3 region has the DNA TGTGCCAGCAGTTCACAGGGGGCGAAAGCTTTCTTT.

The rearrangement joins TRBV10-3 to TRBJ1-3; D unclear. V dropped 6 bases and J dropped 8 bases, with 14 bases sitting between them. This CDR3 region has 13 residues. CDR1 is ENHRY, CDR2 SYGVKD, per germline. CDR3 protein: CAIRDAGRDTIYF. CDR3 DNA: TGTGCCATCAGGGATGCGGGTAGAGACACCATATATTTT.

The chain employs TRBV7-2 and TRBJ2-5, with D unclear. V was pared by 3 bases and J by 0 bases, with 5 bases between. CDR1 and CDR2 from the germline V gene are SGHTA and FQGNSA. The CDR3 length is 13 residues. The CDR3 region is CASSLEYQETQYF. The CDR3 DNA is TGTGCCAGCAGCTTGGAGTACCAAGAGACCCAGTACTTC.

The chain has TRBV7-3 and TRBJ2-1, with D possibly TRBD2 on 6 matching bases. CDR3 length: 13 residues. Germline V gene sequence: CDR1 SGHTA, CDR2 FQGTGA. Trimming removed 4 bases from V and 12 bases from J, with 16 bases in between. The CDR3 DNA reads as TGTGCCAGCAGCTCCGGGTCGGGGGTAGGGCAGTTCTTC. Translating it yields CASSSGSGVGQFF.